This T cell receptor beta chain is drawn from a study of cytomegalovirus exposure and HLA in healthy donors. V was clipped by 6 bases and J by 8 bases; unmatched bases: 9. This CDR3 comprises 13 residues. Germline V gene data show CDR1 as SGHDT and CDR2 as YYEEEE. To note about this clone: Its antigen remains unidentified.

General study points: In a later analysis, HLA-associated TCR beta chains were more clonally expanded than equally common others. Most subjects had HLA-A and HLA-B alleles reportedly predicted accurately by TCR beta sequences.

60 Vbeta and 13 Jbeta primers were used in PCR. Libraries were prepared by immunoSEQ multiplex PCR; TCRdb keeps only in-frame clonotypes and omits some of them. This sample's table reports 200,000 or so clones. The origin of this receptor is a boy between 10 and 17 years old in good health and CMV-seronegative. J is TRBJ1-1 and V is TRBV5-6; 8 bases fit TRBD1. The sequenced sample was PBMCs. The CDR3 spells CASTLGGQGEAFF. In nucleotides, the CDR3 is TGTGCCAGCACCTTAGGAGGACAGGGCGAAGCTTTCTTT.